The TCR beta chain under discussion was sequenced for a study of shared clonotypes between healthy human individuals. Turning to this clone: Antigen unknown. Other DNA sequences in the sample encode the same CDR3.

Findings of the study overall: Naive CD4 clonotypes overlapped across a handful of donors at about 5.2%. Clonotypes shared by all four sorted-subset donors had higher generation probabilities than non-shared clonotypes.

The naive CD8 fraction comprised CD45RO-negative cells positively selected for CCR7 and excluded terminally differentiated effector memory CD45RA+ cells. Assay runs were performed at deep level. The assay was immunoSEQ multiplex PCR, and TCRdb's table has in-frame clones only and misses some. This sample carries about 2 million clones, about 95% of them seen once, and the ten largest clones take approximately 1%. This CDR3 has 15 amino acids. The J segment lost 4 bases and the V segment lost 1 base, leaving 2 bases of the junction unmatched. Per the germline V gene, CDR1 is LGHNA and CDR2 is YSLEER. The chain has TRBV4-3 and TRBJ2-3, with 10 bases lining up with TRBD2. The clonotype was recovered from a man aged 18 to 29 in good health. Sequenced material: naive CD8+ T cells sorted from blood. This chain's CDR3 is CASSQGTSGSDTQYF. For the CDR3, the DNA is TGCGCCAGCAGCCAAGGGACTAGCGGTTCAGATACGCAGTATTTT.